This entry concerns a single T cell receptor (beta chain). Its specificity is unknown. Combining a sample-barcoded 5' primer with a J-beta primer mix, a second PCR ran for roughly 6 to 11 cycles. Every cDNA molecule carried a tag from a template-switch adaptor bearing 12 random nucleotides. Each CDR3 protein gets one entry after TCRdb re-called the 5' RACE reads with MiXCR. The data hold around 990,000 distinct CDR3 sequences, with under 40% observed a single time. This sample is part of a study of blood T cells in healthy people across ages. Study-wide results and caveats: PBMCs went unsorted, and a conclusive naive versus antigen-experienced comparison was therefore prevented. The diversity estimates, figures obtained from one million T cells, were considered underestimates.

CDR1 and CDR2 (germline): ENHRY, SYGVKD. The length of the CDR3 is 16 residues. Trimming shortened V by 3 bases and J by 0 bases, and 13 bases separated the two germline ends. The sequence came from a man aged 18 to 30 in good health. The V call is TRBV10-3, the J call TRBJ2-3; D perhaps matches TRBD2 (5 bases). Sequencing was carried out using blood. The CDR3, as DNA: TGTGCCATCAGTGATCCGAGCGGATCTAGCACAGATACGCAGTATTTT. Protein product: CAISDPSGSSTDTQYF.